This T cell receptor beta chain was found in a study of blood T cell repertoires in COVID-19 (dated by TCRdb to the early 2020s). With regard to the full study: The collaborator samples originated in the United States, Italy and Spain and spanned the acute and convalescent phases of COVID-19. The prospective study material was composed of cDNA or gDNA derived from T cells, B-cell-depleted T cells, or PBMCs. The samples were drawn from the first 160 participants of the ongoing ImmuneRACE study and from 1,254 subjects provided by 6 global collaborators. The dataset comprised deeply sampled blood TCRbeta repertoires from subjects exposed to, actively infected with, or recovered from COVID-19. Nearly every sample came with metadata listing a de-identified subject ID, COVID-19 status, age in years and sex. HLA class I and class II types, where available, came from metadata supplied by the sample provider rather than from assay-based typing. The repertoires were released in a freely available public database intended as a resource for research on the immune response to SARS-CoV-2. General study outcomes and caveats: The amount of clinical and demographic metadata varied by source and participant and was provided uncurated.

Participants in the prospective study were enrolled through a virtual design, were aged about 18 to 89 years, and lived in approximately 25 United States geographic areas. To assign participants to cohorts, the prospective study relied on clinical history that participants themselves reported in a screening survey and a study questionnaire. Mobile phlebotomists in the prospective study collected whole blood, serum and a nasopharyngeal or oropharyngeal swab from every participant. Participants in the prospective study had the option to provide additional blood draws and questionnaires over a roughly 2-month period. Blood samples from the prospective study were shipped frozen or at room temperature prior to DNA extraction. CDR1 MNHEY and CDR2 SVGAGI are derived from the germline V gene. The V end loses 2 bases and the J end loses 8 bases, and a stretch of 16 bases separates them. The CDR3 measures 16 amino acids from cysteine to phenylalanine. Here the CDR3 DNA is all that survives: 48 bases in frame from base 1.

TCRbeta CDR3 regions were amplified from genomic DNA by means of the immunoSEQ Assay, a bias-controlled multiplex PCR. The paper's processing steps were these. Within the assay, amplification of reference gene primers was used to estimate how many nucleated cells each sample contained. To quantify the absolute abundance of each unique TCRbeta CDR3 rearrangement, sequence reads were collapsed and filtered. Productive Simpson clonality was computed per sample as the square root of Simpson's diversity index over productive rearrangements. In its TCRdb copy, this immuneACCESS table keeps in-frame sequences only and misses some clones. Where compared with another copy, unresolved V genes explain less than half of these, and the others have no known cause. V, J and clone size derive from that table, while D and trimming were established from the DNA sequence. The sample profile shows roughly 200,000 clones; over 85% of them were found once. Of the sample, 3.5% to 4% is held by the ten largest clones.

The sample holds one count of this clone. The specificity of this receptor is unknown. The sample holds no much larger clone one base away, and base qualities are not on file. The chain was built from TRBV6-5 and TRBJ1-6; no confident D gene assignment can be made. The material sequenced was PBMCs or T cells enriched from blood (not recorded which). This clonotype was obtained from a young woman with acute COVID-19. The CDR3 protein: CASSYRSNRPDSPLHF. The DNA reads TGTGCCAGCAGTTACCGTTCAAATCGTCCAGATTCACCCCTCCACTTT.